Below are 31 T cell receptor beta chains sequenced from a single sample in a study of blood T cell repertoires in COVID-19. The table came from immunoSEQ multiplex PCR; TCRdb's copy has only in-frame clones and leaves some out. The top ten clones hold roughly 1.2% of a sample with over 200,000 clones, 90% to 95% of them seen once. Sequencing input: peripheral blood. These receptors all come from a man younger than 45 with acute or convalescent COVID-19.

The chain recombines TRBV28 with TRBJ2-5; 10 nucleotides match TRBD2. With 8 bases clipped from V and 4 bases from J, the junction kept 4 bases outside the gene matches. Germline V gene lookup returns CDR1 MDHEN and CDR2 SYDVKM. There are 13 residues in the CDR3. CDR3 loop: CASVAGGRETQYF. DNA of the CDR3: TGTGCCAGCGTAGCGGGGGGAAGAGAGACCCAGTACTTC.

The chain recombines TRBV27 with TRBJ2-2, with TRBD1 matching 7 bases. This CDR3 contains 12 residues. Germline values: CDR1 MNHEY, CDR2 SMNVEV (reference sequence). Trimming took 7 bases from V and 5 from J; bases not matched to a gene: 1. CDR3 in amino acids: CASKTGTGELFF. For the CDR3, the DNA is TGTGCCAGCAAGACAGGGACCGGGGAGCTGTTTTTT.

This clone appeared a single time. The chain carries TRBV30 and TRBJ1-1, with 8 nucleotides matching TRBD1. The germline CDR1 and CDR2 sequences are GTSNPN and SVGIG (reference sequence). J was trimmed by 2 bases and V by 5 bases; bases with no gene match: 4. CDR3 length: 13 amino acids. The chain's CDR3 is CAWVRGLNTEAFF. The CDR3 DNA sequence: TGTGCCTGGGTCAGGGGGCTTAACACTGAAGCTTTCTTT.

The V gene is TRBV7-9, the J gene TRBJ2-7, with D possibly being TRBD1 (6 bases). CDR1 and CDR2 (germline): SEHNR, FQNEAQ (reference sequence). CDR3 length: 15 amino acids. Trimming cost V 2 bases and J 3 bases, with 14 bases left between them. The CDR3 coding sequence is TGTGCCAGCAGCTTAAGCGACAGGCCCTTCTACGAGCAGTACTTC. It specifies CASSLSDRPFYEQYF.

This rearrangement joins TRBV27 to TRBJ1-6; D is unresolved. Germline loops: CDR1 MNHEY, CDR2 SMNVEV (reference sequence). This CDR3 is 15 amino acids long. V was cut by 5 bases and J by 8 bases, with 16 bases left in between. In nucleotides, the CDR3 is TGTGCCAGCAGTCGATCCTCCATAACTCATTCACCCCTCCACTTT. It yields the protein CASSRSSITHSPLHF.

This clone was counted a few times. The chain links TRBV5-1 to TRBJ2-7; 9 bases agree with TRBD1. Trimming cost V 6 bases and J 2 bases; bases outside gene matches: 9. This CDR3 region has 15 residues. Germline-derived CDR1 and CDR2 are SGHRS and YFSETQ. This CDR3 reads CASKGGTGRTYEQYF. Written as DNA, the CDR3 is TGCGCCAGCAAAGGCGGGACAGGGCGAACCTACGAGCAGTACTTC.

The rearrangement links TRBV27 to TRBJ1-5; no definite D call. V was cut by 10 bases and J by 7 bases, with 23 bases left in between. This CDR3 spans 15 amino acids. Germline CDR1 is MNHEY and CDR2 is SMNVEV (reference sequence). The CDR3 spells CATSNGQFGYQPQHF. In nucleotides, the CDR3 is TGTGCCACCTCCAACGGCCAGTTCGGGTACCAGCCCCAGCATTTT.

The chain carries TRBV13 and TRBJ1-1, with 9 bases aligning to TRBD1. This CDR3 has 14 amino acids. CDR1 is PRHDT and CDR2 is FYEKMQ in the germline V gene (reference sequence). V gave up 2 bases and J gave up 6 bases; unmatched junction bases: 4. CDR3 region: CASSLRTGVSEAFF. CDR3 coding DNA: TGTGCCAGCAGCTTACGGACAGGGGTATCTGAAGCTTTCTTT.

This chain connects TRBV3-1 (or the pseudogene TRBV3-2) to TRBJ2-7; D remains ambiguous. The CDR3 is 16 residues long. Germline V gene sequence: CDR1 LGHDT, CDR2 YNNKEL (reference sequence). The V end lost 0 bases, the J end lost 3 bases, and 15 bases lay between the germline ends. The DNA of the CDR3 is TGTGCCAGCAGCCAAGATAGAACAGAGCTAATCTACGAGCAGTACTTC. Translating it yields CASSQDRTELIYEQYF.

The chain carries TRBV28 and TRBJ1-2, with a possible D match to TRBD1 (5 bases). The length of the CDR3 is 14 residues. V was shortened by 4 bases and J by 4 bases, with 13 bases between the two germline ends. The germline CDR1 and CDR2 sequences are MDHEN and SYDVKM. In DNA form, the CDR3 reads TGTGCCAGCAGTTCCCGGACACAAACCTATGGCTACACCTTC. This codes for CASSSRTQTYGYTF.

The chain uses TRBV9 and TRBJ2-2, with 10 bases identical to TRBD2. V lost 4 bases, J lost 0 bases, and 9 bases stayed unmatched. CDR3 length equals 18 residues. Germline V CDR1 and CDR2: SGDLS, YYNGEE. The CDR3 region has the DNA TGTGCCAGCAGCCCTCGGGGGACTAGCGCTGCGAACACCGGGGAGCTGTTTTTT. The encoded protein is CASSPRGTSAANTGELFF.

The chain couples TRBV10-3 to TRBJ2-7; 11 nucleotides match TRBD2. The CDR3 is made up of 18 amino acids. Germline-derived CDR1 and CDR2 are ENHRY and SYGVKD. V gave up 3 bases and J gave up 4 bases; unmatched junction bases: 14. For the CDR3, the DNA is TGTGCCATCAGTGATCGGCTAGCGGGGGGCCCATTCAATTACGAGCAGTACTTC. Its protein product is CAISDRLAGGPFNYEQYF.

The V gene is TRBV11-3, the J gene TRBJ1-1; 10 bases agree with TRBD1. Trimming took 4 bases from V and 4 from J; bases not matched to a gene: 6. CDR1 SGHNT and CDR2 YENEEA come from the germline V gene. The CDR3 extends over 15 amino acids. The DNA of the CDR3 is TGTGCCAGCAGCTCAAACCGGGACAGGGGCACTGAAGCTTTCTTT. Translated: CASSSNRDRGTEAFF. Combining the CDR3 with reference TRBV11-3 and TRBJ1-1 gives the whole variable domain EAGVVQSPRYKIIEKKQPVAFWCNPISGHNTLYWYLQNLGQGPELLIRYENEEAVDDSQLPKDRFSAERLKGVDSTLKIQPAELGDSAVYLCASSSNRDRGTEAFFGQGTRLTVV.

The CDR3 DNA reads as TGTGCCAGCAGTTCACCAAGTAGCGGGACAGCGAATTCACCCCTCCACTTT. Its translation: CASSSPSSGTANSPLHF. The chain couples TRBV28 to TRBJ1-6; 7 positions agree with TRBD1. This CDR3 is 17 amino acids long. Germline trimming cut 4 bases from V and 7 bases from J; bases unmatched to any gene: 13. Germline lookup yields CDR1 MDHEN and CDR2 SYDVKM.

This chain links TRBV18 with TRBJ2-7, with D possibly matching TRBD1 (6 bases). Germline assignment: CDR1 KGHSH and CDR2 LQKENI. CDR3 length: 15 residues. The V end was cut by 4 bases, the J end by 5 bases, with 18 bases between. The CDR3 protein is CASSRGAGVINEQYF. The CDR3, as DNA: TGTGCCAGCTCACGGGGAGCAGGGGTGATCAACGAGCAGTACTTC.

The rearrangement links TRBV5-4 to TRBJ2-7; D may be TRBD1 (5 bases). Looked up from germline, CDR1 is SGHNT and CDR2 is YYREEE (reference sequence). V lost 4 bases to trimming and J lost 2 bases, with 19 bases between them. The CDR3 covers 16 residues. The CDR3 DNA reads TGTGCCAGCAGCAGGTCGTTAGGGGAAAGGGCCTACGAGCAGTACTTC. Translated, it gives CASSRSLGERAYEQYF.

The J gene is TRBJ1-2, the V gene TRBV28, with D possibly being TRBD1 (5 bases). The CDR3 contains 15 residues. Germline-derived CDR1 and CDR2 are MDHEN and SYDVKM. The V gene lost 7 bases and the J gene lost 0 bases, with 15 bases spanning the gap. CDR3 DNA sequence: TGTGCCAGCACCACCGGTGGGGGGGCTAACTATGGCTACACCTTC. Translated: CASTTGGGANYGYTF.

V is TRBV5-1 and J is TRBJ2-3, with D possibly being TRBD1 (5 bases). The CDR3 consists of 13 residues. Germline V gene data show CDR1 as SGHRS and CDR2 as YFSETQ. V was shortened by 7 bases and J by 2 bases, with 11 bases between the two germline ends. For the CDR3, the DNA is TGCGCCAGCCAAGACAGCTACACAGATACGCAGTATTTT. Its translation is CASQDSYTDTQYF.

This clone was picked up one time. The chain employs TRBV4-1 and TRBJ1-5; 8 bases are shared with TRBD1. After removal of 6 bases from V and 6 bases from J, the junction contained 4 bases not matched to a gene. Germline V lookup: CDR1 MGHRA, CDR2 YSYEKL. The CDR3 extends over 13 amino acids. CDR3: CASSPGGTQPQHF. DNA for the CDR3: TGCGCCAGCAGTCCAGGGGGCACTCAGCCCCAGCATTTT.

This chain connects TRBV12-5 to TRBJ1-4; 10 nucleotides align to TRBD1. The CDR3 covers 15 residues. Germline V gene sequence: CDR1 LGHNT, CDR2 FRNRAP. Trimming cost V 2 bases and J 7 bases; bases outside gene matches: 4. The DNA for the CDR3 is TGTGCTAGTGGTTTGCGGACAGGGGGGAGTGAAAAACTGTTTTTT. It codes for CASGLRTGGSEKLFF.

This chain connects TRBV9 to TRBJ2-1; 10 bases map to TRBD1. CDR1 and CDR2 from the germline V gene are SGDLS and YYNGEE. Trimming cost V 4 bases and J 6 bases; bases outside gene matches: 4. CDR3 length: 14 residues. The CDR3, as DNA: TGTGCCAGCAGCCTAGACAGGGGGCGCAATGAGCAGTTCTTC. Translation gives CASSLDRGRNEQFF.

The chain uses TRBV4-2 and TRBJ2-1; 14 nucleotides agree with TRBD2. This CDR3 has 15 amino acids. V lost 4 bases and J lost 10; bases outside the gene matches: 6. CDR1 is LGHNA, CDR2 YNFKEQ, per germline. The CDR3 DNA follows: TGTGCCAGCAGCCCGGGACTAGCGGGGGTTAAAGAGCAGTTCTTC. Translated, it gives CASSPGLAGVKEQFF.

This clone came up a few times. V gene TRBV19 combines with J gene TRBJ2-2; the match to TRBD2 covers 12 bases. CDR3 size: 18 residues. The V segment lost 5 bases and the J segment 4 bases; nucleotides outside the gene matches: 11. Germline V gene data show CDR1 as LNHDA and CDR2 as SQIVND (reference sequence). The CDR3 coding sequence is TGTGCCAGTAGTTCGCCGCGGACTAGCGGGAAAGGCACCGGGGAGCTGTTTTTT. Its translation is CASSSPRTSGKGTGELFF.

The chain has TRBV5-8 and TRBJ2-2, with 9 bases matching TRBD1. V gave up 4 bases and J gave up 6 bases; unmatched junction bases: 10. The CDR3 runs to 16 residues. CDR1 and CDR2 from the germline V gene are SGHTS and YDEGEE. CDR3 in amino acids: CASSETGTGKAGELFF. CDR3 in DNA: TGTGCCAGCAGCGAAACCGGGACAGGGAAGGCCGGGGAGCTGTTTTTT.

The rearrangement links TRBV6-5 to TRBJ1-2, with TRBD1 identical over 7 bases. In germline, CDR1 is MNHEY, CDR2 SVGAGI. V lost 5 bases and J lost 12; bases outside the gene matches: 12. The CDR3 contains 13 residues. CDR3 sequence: CASSPIGQGVNTF. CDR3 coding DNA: TGTGCCAGCAGTCCCATAGGGCAGGGGGTTAACACCTTC.

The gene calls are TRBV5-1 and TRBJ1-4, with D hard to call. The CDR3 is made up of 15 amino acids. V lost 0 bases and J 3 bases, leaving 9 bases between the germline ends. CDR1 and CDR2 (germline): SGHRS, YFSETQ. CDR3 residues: CASSLAADSNEKLFF. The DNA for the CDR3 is TGCGCCAGCAGCTTGGCGGCAGACTCTAATGAAAAACTGTTTTTT.

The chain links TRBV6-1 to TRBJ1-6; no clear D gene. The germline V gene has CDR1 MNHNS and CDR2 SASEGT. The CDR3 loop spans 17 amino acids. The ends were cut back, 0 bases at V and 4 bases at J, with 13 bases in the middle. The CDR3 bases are TGTGCCAGCAGTGAAGCGCTCCGGCGGGGATATAATTCACCCCTCCACTTT. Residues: CASSEALRRGYNSPLHF.

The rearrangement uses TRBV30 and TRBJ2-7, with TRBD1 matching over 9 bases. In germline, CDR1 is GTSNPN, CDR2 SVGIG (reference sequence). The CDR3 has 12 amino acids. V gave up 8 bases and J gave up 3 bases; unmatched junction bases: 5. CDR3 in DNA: TGTGCCGGAGAGACAGGGGGCTACGAGCAGTACTTC. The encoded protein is CAGETGGYEQYF.

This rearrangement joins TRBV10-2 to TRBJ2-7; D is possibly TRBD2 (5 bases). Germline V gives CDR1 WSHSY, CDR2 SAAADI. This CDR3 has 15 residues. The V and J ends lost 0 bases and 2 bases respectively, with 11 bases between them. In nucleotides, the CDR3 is TGCGCCAGCAGTGAGTCGACCGGGAACACCTACGAGCAGTACTTC. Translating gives CASSESTGNTYEQYF.

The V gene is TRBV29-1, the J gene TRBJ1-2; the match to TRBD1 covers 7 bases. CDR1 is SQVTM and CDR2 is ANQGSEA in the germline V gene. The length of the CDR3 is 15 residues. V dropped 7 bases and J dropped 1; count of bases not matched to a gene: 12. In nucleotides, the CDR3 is TGCAGCGCCCTTCCCCGACAGGGATTTAACTATGGCTACACCTTC. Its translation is CSALPRQGFNYGYTF.

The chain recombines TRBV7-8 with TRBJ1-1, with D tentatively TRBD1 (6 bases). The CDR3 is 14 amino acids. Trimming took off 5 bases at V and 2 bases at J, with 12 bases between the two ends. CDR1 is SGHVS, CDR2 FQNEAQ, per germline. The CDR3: CASSPTTGNTEAFF. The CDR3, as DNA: TGTGCCAGCAGCCCGACGACAGGTAACACTGAAGCTTTCTTT.